The sequence of this T cell receptor (beta chain) was determined in a study of T cells after yellow fever vaccination. About the research overall: Cell sorting separated EM, EMRA, CM and Tscm memory subsets by CD3, CD45RA, CCR7 and CD95. Overall study results and limits: After the booster, 96% of CD4 and about nine tenths of CD8 primary-response clones were re-detected.

TCRdb passed the 5' RACE reads through MiXCR, listing each CDR3 protein once. Here the sample spans fewer than 35,000 distinct CDR3 sequences, roughly a tenth being singletons. V lost 0 bases and J 4 bases, leaving 3 bases between the germline ends. The CDR3 runs to 12 residues. Germline V gene data show CDR1 as SGHNT and CDR2 as YYREEE (reference sequence). This clonotype was counted many times. The material was PBMCs, either bulk or a sorted T-cell subset (CD4+, CD8+, memory, or dextramer-sorted; not recorded which), obtained around 16 days after the first yellow fever vaccination. This TCR was recovered from a man between 18 and 35 years old who received the YFV17D yellow fever vaccine. J is TRBJ2-3 and V is TRBV5-4, with D unclear. The CDR3 nucleotides are TGTGCCAGCAGCTTGGATCCAGATACGCAGTATTTT. Protein: CASSLDPDTQYF.